This T cell receptor beta chain was found in a study of STAT5B mutations in CD4+ large granular lymphocyte leukemia. The study, taken as a whole, reports: Higher CD4+ than CD8+ T-LGLL clonality might reflect small sample size. Main leukemic clonotypes were patient-specific, but roughly 25% appeared at low frequency elsewhere.

Sequencing used immunoSEQ multiplex PCR; TCRdb keeps in-frame clones, though not all of them. The sample yields 35,000 to 40,000 clones, about 80% seen once. On this clone: The antigen remains undetermined.

Germline V CDR1 and CDR2: MNHEY, SVGAGI. This CDR3 is 13 amino acids long. Trimming left V 8 bases short and J 2 bases short, with 12 bases between. This sequence was found in a human donor in good health. The sequenced sample was CD4+ T cells from blood buffy coats. This chain uses TRBV6-5 with TRBJ1-1; D is unresolved. CDR3 amino acids: CASWTRGNTEAFF. In nucleotides, the CDR3 is TGTGCCAGCTGGACCAGAGGAAACACTGAAGCTTTCTTT.